The 13 T cell receptor beta chains listed next were all sequenced from one sample in a study of cytomegalovirus exposure and HLA in healthy donors. The PCR made use of 60 Vbeta and 13 Jbeta primers. The assay was immunoSEQ multiplex PCR, and TCRdb's table has in-frame clones only and misses some. The sample lists 150,000 to 200,000 clones; 70% to 75% were seen once. Source material: PBMCs. The source of these receptors is a man aged 18 to 29 in good health and CMV-seropositive.

V usage is TRBV5-4 and J usage is TRBJ1-2; 7 positions agree with TRBD1. Germline V gene sequence: CDR1 SGHNT, CDR2 YYREEE (reference sequence). Unmatched junction bases numbered 8, after V lost 0 bases and J lost 6 bases. The CDR3 totals 15 residues. CDR3 residues: CASSLASEGADGYTF. The DNA of the CDR3 is TGTGCCAGCAGCTTGGCCTCAGAGGGGGCTGATGGCTACACCTTC.

This clone turned up a few times. The rearrangement links TRBV5-8 to TRBJ1-6; TRBD1 might be the D (5 bases). Per the germline V gene, CDR1 is SGHTS and CDR2 is YDEGEE. The CDR3 is 16 residues long. Trimming pared 3 bases from V and 0 bases from J, leaving 10 bases between. CDR3 sequence (DNA): TGTGCCAGCAGCTGGGGGGGGAGCTCCTATAATTCACCCCTCCACTTT. The encoded protein is CASSWGGSSYNSPLHF.

The chain uses TRBV4-2 and TRBJ2-3, with 8 bases that match TRBD2. This CDR3 has 19 residues. V shed 0 bases and J 2 bases; nucleotides not matched to a gene: 13. Germline V lookup: CDR1 LGHNA, CDR2 YNFKEQ. CDR3 bases: TGTGCCAGCAGCCAAGATGCCTTCGCGGGAGGCCCTTACACAGATACGCAGTATTTT. Residues: CASSQDAFAGGPYTDTQYF.

By sample share, this clone is medium-sized. This chain joins TRBV19 and TRBJ1-2; weak D call: TRBD1 (5 bases). Germline assignment: CDR1 LNHDA and CDR2 SQIVND (reference sequence). The CDR3 runs to 15 residues. V gave up 3 bases and J gave up 4 bases, with 15 bases separating them. The CDR3 is CASSIGGNPLYGYTF. The DNA for the CDR3 is TGTGCCAGTAGTATCGGGGGAAACCCCCTCTATGGCTACACCTTC.

The chain is built from TRBV27 and TRBJ2-2, with D perhaps matching TRBD2 (6 bases). CDR1 is MNHEY, CDR2 SMNVEV, per germline (reference sequence). V was pared by 3 bases and J by 4 bases, with 12 bases between. The CDR3 totals 15 residues. CDR3 sequence: CASSFGGLGTGELFF. CDR3 sequence (DNA): TGTGCCAGCAGTTTTGGGGGACTGGGCACCGGGGAGCTGTTTTTT.

This sequence joins TRBV27 and TRBJ1-2; D is ambiguous. V gave up 5 bases and J gave up 8 bases, with 18 bases separating them. This CDR3 has 14 amino acids. Germline loops: CDR1 MNHEY, CDR2 SMNVEV (reference sequence). The DNA for the CDR3 is TGTGCCAGCAGTGCCCGCCGGGAGGAAGGGGGCTACACCTTC. Translating it yields CASSARREEGGYTF.

This clone has only one observation. The rearrangement links TRBV2 to TRBJ2-3, with 9 bases identical to TRBD1. The length of the CDR3 is 14 residues. Trimming at V came to 7 bases and at J to 5 bases, leaving 7 bases not matched to a gene. Germline-derived CDR1 and CDR2 are SNHLY and FYNNEI. CDR3 region: CASNLRDRVDTQYF. As DNA, the CDR3 is TGTGCCAGCAATTTGCGGGACAGGGTAGATACGCAGTATTTT. The variable domain in full, with the rest retrieved from reference TRBV2 and TRBJ2-3, is EPEVTQTPSHQVTQMGQEVILRCVPISNHLYFYWYRQILGQKVEFLVSFYNNEISEKSEIFDDQFSVERPDGSNFTLKIRSTKLEDSAMYFCASNLRDRVDTQYFGPGTRLTVL.

The chain joins TRBV2 to TRBJ1-1; no firm D call. Trimming cost V 5 bases and J 3 bases, with 22 bases left between them. CDR3 size: 17 residues. Germline values: CDR1 SNHLY, CDR2 FYNNEI. CDR3 DNA: TGTGCCAGCAGTCTCCTCGGTGGGAGGGTTTACGACACTGAAGCTTTCTTT. Translation gives CASSLLGGRVYDTEAFF.

The chain couples TRBV11-2 to TRBJ2-2, with 8 bases matching TRBD1. CDR1 and CDR2 (germline): SGHAT, FQNNGV. V lost 8 bases and J lost 1; bases outside the gene matches: 6. The CDR3 length is 15 residues. The chain's CDR3 is CASGEGQVNTGELFF. The DNA of the CDR3 is TGTGCCAGCGGTGAGGGACAGGTGAACACCGGGGAGCTGTTTTTT.

This clone was counted once. J is TRBJ2-3 and V is TRBV27, with TRBD2 matching 10 bases. Germline V gene sequence: CDR1 MNHEY, CDR2 SMNVEV (reference sequence). There are 16 residues in the CDR3. The J segment lost 1 base and the V segment lost 7 bases, leaving 8 bases of the junction unmatched. The CDR3 loop reads CASKRGGYPGTDTQYF. CDR3 bases: TGTGCCAGCAAGCGGGGGGGCTATCCGGGCACAGATACGCAGTATTTT.

This chain connects TRBV13 to TRBJ2-2; 8 bases are a match to TRBD1. Per the germline V gene, CDR1 is PRHDT and CDR2 is FYEKMQ (reference sequence). Trimming cost V 2 bases and J 4 bases; bases outside gene matches: 6. The CDR3 spans 16 residues. Written as DNA, the CDR3 is TGTGCCAGCAGCTTACGCCAGGGGGCGTTCACCGGGGAGCTGTTTTTT. Encoded protein: CASSLRQGAFTGELFF.

The chain couples TRBV19 to TRBJ1-1; weak D call: TRBD1 (6 bases). Germline V gives CDR1 LNHDA, CDR2 SQIVND (reference sequence). Trimming removed 7 bases at V and 7 bases at J, with 19 bases between. CDR3 length equals 14 residues. The CDR3 is CASTRGGADREAFF. CDR3 sequence (DNA): TGTGCCAGTACCCGTGGGGGGGCAGACCGTGAAGCTTTCTTT.

The V call is TRBV28, the J call TRBJ1-2; D may be TRBD1 (6 bases). V gave up 5 bases and J gave up 2 bases, with 12 bases separating them. The CDR3 length is 14 residues. CDR1 is MDHEN, CDR2 SYDVKM, per germline. This CDR3 is CASSLGGGNYGYTF. In nucleotides, the CDR3 is TGTGCCAGCAGTCTAGGGGGGGGGAACTATGGCTACACCTTC.